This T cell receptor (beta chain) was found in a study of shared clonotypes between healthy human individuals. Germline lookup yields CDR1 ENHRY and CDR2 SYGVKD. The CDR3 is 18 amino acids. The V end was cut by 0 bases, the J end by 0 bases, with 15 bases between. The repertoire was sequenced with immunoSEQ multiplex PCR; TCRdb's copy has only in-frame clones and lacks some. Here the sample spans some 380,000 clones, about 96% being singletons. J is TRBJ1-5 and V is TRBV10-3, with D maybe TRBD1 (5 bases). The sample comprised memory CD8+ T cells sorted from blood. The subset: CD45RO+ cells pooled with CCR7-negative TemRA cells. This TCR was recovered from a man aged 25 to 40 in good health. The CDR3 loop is CAISESRTGLISNQPQHF. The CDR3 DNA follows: TGTGCCATCAGTGAGTCTCGAACAGGCTTGATTAGCAATCAGCCCCAGCATTTT.